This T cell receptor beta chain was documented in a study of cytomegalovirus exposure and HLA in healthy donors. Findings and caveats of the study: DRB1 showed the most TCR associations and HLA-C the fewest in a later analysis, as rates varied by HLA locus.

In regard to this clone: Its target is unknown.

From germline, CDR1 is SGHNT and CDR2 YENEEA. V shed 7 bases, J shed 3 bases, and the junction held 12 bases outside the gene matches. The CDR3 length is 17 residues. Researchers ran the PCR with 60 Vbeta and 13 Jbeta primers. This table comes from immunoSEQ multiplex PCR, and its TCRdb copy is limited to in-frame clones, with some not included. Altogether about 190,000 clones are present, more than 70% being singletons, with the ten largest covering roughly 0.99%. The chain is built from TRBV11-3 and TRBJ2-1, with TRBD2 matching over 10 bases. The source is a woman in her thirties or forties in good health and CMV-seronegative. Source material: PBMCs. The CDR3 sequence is CASTPTLLAGSYNEQFF. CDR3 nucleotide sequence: TGTGCCAGCACCCCGACCCTACTAGCGGGAAGCTACAATGAGCAGTTCTTC.